A selection of T cell receptor beta chains follows, all from one sample in a study of T cell repertoires in MIS-A myocarditis. Assay used: immunoSEQ multiplex PCR; TCRdb lists only in-frame clones, some missing. Here the sample spans around 10,000 clones, roughly 89% being singletons. Sequencing was carried out using thoracic lymph node tissue obtained at autopsy. Receptors were obtained from a man aged 18-30 years with fulminant myocarditis from multisystem inflammatory syndrome in adults (MIS-A) after COVID-19. CDR3s include the opening cysteine and the closing phenylalanine or tryptophan. A D gene is named only where the DNA matches it firmly. The size entry is marked missing in some rows and otherwise reads once, few, many or a size class.

j_gene: TRBJ1-2; v_gene: TRBV10-3; d_gene: .; abundance: .; CDR3aa: CAISRNGYGYTF; CDR3nt: TGTGCCATCAGTCGGAACGGTTATGGCTACACCTTC
j_gene: TRBJ1-2; v_gene: TRBV27; d_gene: TRBD1; abundance: .; CDR3aa: CASSSTGGGPYGYTF; CDR3nt: TGTGCCAGCAGTTCCACAGGGGGAGGGCCCTATGGCTACACCTTC
j_gene: TRBJ1-1; v_gene: TRBV19; d_gene: .; abundance: few; CDR3aa: CASSNRAGPNTEAFF; CDR3nt: TGTGCCAGTAGTAACAGGGCAGGGCCAAACACTGAAGCTTTCTTT
j_gene: TRBJ2-2; v_gene: TRBV6-2/TRBV6-3; d_gene: .; abundance: few; CDR3aa: CASSEGTGGELFF; CDR3nt: TGTGCCAGCAGCGAGGGGACTGGTGGGGAGCTGTTTTTT
j_gene: TRBJ1-3; v_gene: TRBV15; d_gene: .; abundance: once; CDR3aa: CATSRDLKGYSGNTIYF; CDR3nt: TGTGCCACCAGCAGAGATCTTAAGGGGTACTCTGGAAACACCATATATTTT
j_gene: TRBJ2-3; v_gene: TRBV21-1; d_gene: .; abundance: .; CDR3aa: CAGGEGLCTDTQYF; CDR3nt: TGTGCCGGGGGGGAGGGACTGTGCACAGATACGCAGTATTTT
j_gene: TRBJ2-7; v_gene: TRBV7-2; d_gene: .; abundance: .; CDR3aa: CASSLGVGASEQYF; CDR3nt: TGTGCCAGCAGCTTAGGGGTGGGGGCAAGTGAGCAGTACTTC
j_gene: TRBJ2-6; v_gene: TRBV5-5; d_gene: .; abundance: once; CDR3aa: CASEPDSGANVLTF; CDR3nt: TGTGCCAGCGAACCAGACTCTGGGGCCAACGTCCTGACTTTC
j_gene: TRBJ1-5; v_gene: TRBV27; d_gene: .; abundance: .; CDR3aa: CASSLIWNQPQHF; CDR3nt: TGTGCCAGCAGTTTAATCTGGAATCAGCCCCAGCATTTT
j_gene: TRBJ2-1; v_gene: TRBV28; d_gene: TRBD2; abundance: .; CDR3aa: CASSLVTSGGANEQFF; CDR3nt: TGTGCCAGCAGTTTAGTCACTAGCGGGGGGGCGAATGAGCAGTTCTTC
j_gene: TRBJ1-6; v_gene: TRBV9; d_gene: .; abundance: .; CDR3aa: CASSVEGDTYSNSPLHF; CDR3nt: TGTGCCAGCAGCGTAGAGGGGGACACATACTCTAATTCACCCCTCCACTTT
j_gene: TRBJ1-1; v_gene: TRBV25-1; d_gene: .; abundance: .; CDR3aa: CASSVGGTFMNTEAFF; CDR3nt: TGTGCCAGCAGCGTCGGTGGGACATTCATGAACACTGAAGCTTTCTTT
j_gene: TRBJ1-5; v_gene: TRBV20-1; d_gene: .; abundance: .; CDR3aa: CSARLGTQHF; CDR3nt: TGCAGTGCTAGGCTTGGGACCCAGCATTTT
j_gene: TRBJ2-7; v_gene: TRBV4-1; d_gene: .; abundance: .; CDR3aa: CASSQATGKRYEQYF; CDR3nt: TGCGCCAGCAGCCAAGCTACAGGGAAAAGGTACGAGCAGTACTTC
j_gene: TRBJ1-1; v_gene: TRBV28; d_gene: .; abundance: .; CDR3aa: CASSPIWGATGAFF; CDR3nt: TGTGCCAGCAGTCCCATATGGGGGGCGACGGGAGCTTTCTTT
j_gene: TRBJ2-1; v_gene: TRBV6-5; d_gene: TRBD2; abundance: .; CDR3aa: CAWGLAELNEQFF; CDR3nt: TGTGCGTGGGGACTAGCGGAACTCAATGAGCAGTTCTTC
j_gene: TRBJ2-5; v_gene: TRBV5-1; d_gene: TRBD1; abundance: .; CDR3aa: CASSFLPSGTGDLRETQYF; CDR3nt: TGCGCCAGCAGCTTCCTACCTTCTGGGACAGGGGATTTGCGAGAGACCCAGTACTTC
j_gene: TRBJ2-7; v_gene: TRBV11-2; d_gene: TRBD1; abundance: .; CDR3aa: CASSPDRGHEQYF; CDR3nt: TGTGCCAGCAGCCCGGACAGGGGCCACGAGCAGTACTTC
j_gene: TRBJ1-1; v_gene: TRBV14; d_gene: .; abundance: .; CDR3aa: CASSQDALRAGTEAFF; CDR3nt: TGTGCCAGCAGCCAAGACGCCCTCAGGGCGGGCACTGAAGCTTTCTTT
j_gene: TRBJ2-1; v_gene: TRBV5-1; d_gene: .; abundance: few; CDR3aa: CASSSTGEQFF; CDR3nt: TGCGCCAGCAGCTCGACGGGTGAGCAGTTCTTC
j_gene: TRBJ1-5; v_gene: TRBV19; d_gene: .; abundance: .; CDR3aa: CASSSPVGNQPQHF; CDR3nt: TGTGCCAGTAGTTCCCCAGTGGGCAATCAGCCCCAGCATTTT
j_gene: TRBJ1-5; v_gene: TRBV9; d_gene: .; abundance: .; CDR3aa: CASSVSGINQPQHF; CDR3nt: TGTGCCAGCAGCGTATCAGGGATCAATCAGCCCCAGCATTTT
j_gene: TRBJ2-1; v_gene: TRBV6-2/TRBV6-3; d_gene: .; abundance: .; CDR3aa: CASSYRADITTEYNEQFF; CDR3nt: TGTGCCAGCAGTTACCGGGCGGATATAACTACAGAGTACAATGAGCAGTTCTTC
j_gene: TRBJ1-2; v_gene: TRBV7-8; d_gene: .; abundance: .; CDR3aa: CASSRGGTGYGYTF; CDR3nt: TGTGCCAGCAGCCGAGGGGGGACGGGCTATGGCTACACCTTC
j_gene: TRBJ1-5; v_gene: TRBV5-6; d_gene: .; abundance: .; CDR3aa: CASSLGRTNQPQHF; CDR3nt: TGTGCCAGCAGCCTCGGACGGACCAATCAGCCCCAGCATTTT
j_gene: TRBJ2-3; v_gene: TRBV28; d_gene: TRBD2; abundance: .; CDR3aa: CASTNSGISTDTQYF; CDR3nt: TGTGCCAGCACCAATAGCGGGATTAGCACAGATACGCAGTATTTT
j_gene: TRBJ1-5; v_gene: TRBV25-1; d_gene: TRBD1; abundance: .; CDR3aa: CASTGDRGGNQPQHF; CDR3nt: TGTGCCAGCACTGGGGACAGGGGTGGCAATCAGCCCCAGCATTTT
j_gene: TRBJ1-2; v_gene: TRBV19; d_gene: TRBD1; abundance: .; CDR3aa: CASSADRPGGYTF; CDR3nt: TGTGCCAGTAGTGCGGACAGGCCGGGTGGCTACACCTTC
j_gene: TRBJ2-1; v_gene: TRBV3-1/TRBV3-2; d_gene: .; abundance: .; CDR3aa: CASSQSLGGEQFF; CDR3nt: TGTGCCAGCAGCCAATCGTTGGGGGGTGAGCAGTTCTTC
j_gene: TRBJ2-5; v_gene: TRBV9; d_gene: TRBD2; abundance: once; CDR3aa: CASSVASGGLGETQYF; CDR3nt: TGTGCCAGCAGCGTAGCGAGCGGGGGGCTGGGAGAGACCCAGTACTTC
j_gene: TRBJ1-3; v_gene: TRBV9; d_gene: .; abundance: .; CDR3aa: CASSVDFISGNTIYF; CDR3nt: TGTGCCAGCAGCGTAGATTTTATCTCTGGAAACACCATATATTTT
j_gene: TRBJ2-7; v_gene: TRBV11-3; d_gene: TRBD2; abundance: once; CDR3aa: CASSSDSGTSGEQYF; CDR3nt: TGTGCCAGCAGCTCTGACTCGGGGACTAGCGGCGAGCAGTACTTC
j_gene: TRBJ2-1; v_gene: TRBV5-6; d_gene: .; abundance: .; CDR3aa: CASSLISESYNEQFF; CDR3nt: TGTGCCAGCAGCTTGATTAGCGAGTCCTACAATGAGCAGTTCTTC
j_gene: TRBJ1-2; v_gene: TRBV14; d_gene: TRBD1; abundance: .; CDR3aa: CASSKTGVRSDGYTF; CDR3nt: TGTGCCAGCAGCAAAACAGGGGTCCGCTCCGATGGCTACACCTTC
j_gene: TRBJ2-3; v_gene: TRBV15; d_gene: .; abundance: .; CDR3aa: CATSSYRGDTQYF; CDR3nt: TGTGCCACCAGCAGCTACCGGGGAGATACGCAGTATTTT
j_gene: TRBJ1-1; v_gene: TRBV20-1; d_gene: .; abundance: .; CDR3aa: CSASPQRAFF; CDR3nt: TGCAGTGCTAGCCCCCAGAGAGCTTTCTTT
j_gene: TRBJ1-6; v_gene: TRBV3-1/TRBV3-2; d_gene: .; abundance: .; CDR3aa: CASSQGLGRRRAPLHF; CDR3nt: TGTGCCAGCAGCCAAGGTTTGGGGCGGCGGAGGGCACCCCTCCACTTT
j_gene: TRBJ1-3; v_gene: TRBV4-3; d_gene: .; abundance: .; CDR3aa: CASSHGVVGNTIYF; CDR3nt: TGCGCCAGCAGCCATGGGGTTGTCGGAAACACCATATATTTT
j_gene: TRBJ2-7; v_gene: TRBV18; d_gene: .; abundance: .; CDR3aa: CASSPAGVDEQYF; CDR3nt: TGTGCCAGCTCACCGGCAGGGGTAGACGAGCAGTACTTC
j_gene: TRBJ1-1; v_gene: TRBV5-1; d_gene: TRBD1; abundance: .; CDR3aa: CASSLQGATEAFF; CDR3nt: TGCGCCAGCAGCCTGCAGGGGGCTACTGAAGCTTTCTTT
j_gene: TRBJ1-2; v_gene: TRBV7-2; d_gene: .; abundance: few; CDR3aa: CASSGLGFNYGYTF; CDR3nt: TGTGCCAGCAGCGGACTGGGATTTAACTATGGCTACACCTTC
j_gene: TRBJ1-4; v_gene: TRBV12-3/TRBV12-4; d_gene: .; abundance: .; CDR3aa: CASSQNEKLFF; CDR3nt: TGTGCCAGCAGTCAAAATGAAAAACTGTTTTTT
j_gene: TRBJ1-1; v_gene: TRBV11-3; d_gene: .; abundance: few; CDR3aa: CASSLNENTEAFF; CDR3nt: TGTGCCAGCAGCTTGAACGAGAACACTGAAGCTTTCTTT
j_gene: TRBJ2-5; v_gene: TRBV28; d_gene: .; abundance: .; CDR3aa: CASSSRRSQETQYF; CDR3nt: TGTGCCAGCAGTTCCCGACGGTCTCAAGAGACCCAGTACTTC
j_gene: TRBJ1-2; v_gene: TRBV30; d_gene: .; abundance: .; CDR3aa: CAWSVSNPYGYTF; CDR3nt: TGTGCCTGGAGTGTTTCAAACCCCTATGGCTACACCTTC
j_gene: TRBJ1-5; v_gene: TRBV28; d_gene: .; abundance: .; CDR3aa: CASSPGGDSNQPQHF; CDR3nt: TGTGCCAGCAGCCCCGGGGGGGACAGCAATCAGCCCCAGCATTTT
j_gene: TRBJ2-3; v_gene: TRBV12-3/TRBV12-4; d_gene: .; abundance: .; CDR3aa: CASSQTLTDTQYF; CDR3nt: TGTGCCAGCAGTCAGACCCTCACAGATACGCAGTATTTT
j_gene: TRBJ1-1; v_gene: TRBV5-1; d_gene: .; abundance: once; CDR3aa: CASSYGQRTEAFF; CDR3nt: TGCGCCAGCAGCTACGGACAGCGCACTGAAGCTTTCTTT
j_gene: TRBJ2-4; v_gene: TRBV19; d_gene: .; abundance: .; CDR3aa: CASSIDHPAAGVLAKNIQYF; CDR3nt: TGTGCCAGTAGTATAGATCATCCGGCGGCAGGGGTACTAGCCAAAAACATTCAGTACTTC
j_gene: TRBJ1-3; v_gene: TRBV4-1; d_gene: .; abundance: .; CDR3aa: CASSQLGFSASGNTIYF; CDR3nt: TGCGCCAGCAGCCAATTGGGTTTCAGCGCCTCTGGAAACACCATATATTTT
j_gene: TRBJ1-2; v_gene: TRBV9; d_gene: .; abundance: .; CDR3aa: CASSVEVVPGDSGGYTF; CDR3nt: TGTGCCAGCAGCGTAGAAGTAGTTCCAGGGGATTCGGGTGGCTACACCTTC